What follows describes a single T cell receptor beta chain. Its antigen is currently not known. One base away there is no much larger clone; base qualities are not given. These data originate in a study of brain metastases from non-small cell lung cancer (dated by TCRdb to the late 2010s). Notes on the research overall: The study profiled the immune microenvironment of paired resected primary tumors and brain metastases from non-small-cell lung cancer patients.

Preparation of the library involved the immunoSEQ multiplex PCR assay. Sequencing of the T-cell receptor beta chain repertoire was carried out together with a 770-gene immune expression panel. TCRdb stores this immuneACCESS table with in-frame sequences only. Part of the clones is absent; in the studies checked, under half of the shortfall reflects unresolved V genes, and no reason is known for the rest. Recorded for this sample are around 730 clones; more than 70% of them occurred a single time. The biggest ten clones account for 7.9% of the sample. A cohort of 30 to 45 patients with surgically resected non-small-cell lung cancer, for whom both primary tumor and brain metastasis specimens were available, was included. Reading the germline V gene (reference sequence) gives CDR1 LGHDT and CDR2 YNNKEL. The CDR3 measures 17 amino acids from cysteine to phenylalanine. Only CDR3 DNA remains: 51 bases, in frame from the first base. Between the V and J ends, shortened by 2 bases and 4 bases respectively, the junction contains 18 bases.

Sequenced input: tumor-adjacent normal tissue. This receptor was identified in a donor at least 40 years old with non-small cell lung cancer. The chain links TRBV3-1 (or the pseudogene TRBV3-2) with TRBJ2-4; there is no confident call for the D gene. The DNA sequence is as follows: TGTGCCAGCAGCCAATCGCATCCCATTTGCAAAAAAAACATTCAGTACTTC. This gives the protein CASSQSHPICKKNIQYF.